The rows below give T cell receptor beta chains drawn from one sample of a study of blood T cell repertoires in COVID-19. Produced via immunoSEQ multiplex PCR; TCRdb's table is partial and in-frame only. The sample holds roughly 110,000 clones, roughly 80% seen once. The specimen was peripheral blood. The receptors here all came from a human donor in a cohort sampled during active COVID-19. Both conserved end residues are part of each CDR3. D genes are given only for firm matches. Only some rows state a clone size, as once, few, many or a class for expanded clones.

j_call clone_size d_call v_call cdr3_aa cdr3_nt
TRBJ2-1 . TRBD1 TRBV5-5 CASSLISSSGGYNEQFF TGTGCCAGCAGCTTGATAAGTTCGTCAGGGGGCTACAATGAGCAGTTCTTC
TRBJ2-6 . TRBD1 TRBV7-6 CASSPPGQGEFLLTF TGTGCCAGCAGCCCTCCCGGACAGGGCGAATTCCTCCTGACTTTC
TRBJ1-4 . . TRBV7-2 CASSLVQGSLATNEKLFF TGTGCCAGCAGCTTAGTACAGGGAAGTCTTGCAACTAATGAAAAACTGTTTTTT
TRBJ1-1 . . TRBV15 CATSSPDRNTEAFF TGTGCCACCAGCAGCCCTGACAGGAACACTGAAGCTTTCTTT
TRBJ1-2 . . TRBV21-1 CASSKVTSGSRRQRGYYGYTF TGTGCCAGCAGCAAAGTGACCTCTGGATCCAGGAGGCAACGGGGATACTATGGCTACACCTTC
TRBJ2-7 . TRBD1 TRBV6-6 CASSHPGGTGAYEQYF TGTGCCAGCAGTCACCCCGGCGGGACAGGGGCCTACGAGCAGTACTTC
TRBJ2-6 . . TRBV19 CASGRVRSSGANVLTF TGTGCCAGTGGCAGGGTTAGGAGCTCTGGGGCCAACGTCCTGACTTTC
TRBJ2-7 . TRBD2 TRBV27 CASRGLAGRSSYEQYF TGTGCCAGCAGGGGATTAGCGGGGAGGAGCTCCTACGAGCAGTACTTC
TRBJ1-6 . . TRBV6-1 CASSEMAGRNSPLHF TGTGCCAGCAGTGAGATGGCAGGGCGTAATTCACCCCTCCACTTT
TRBJ2-5 . TRBD1 TRBV5-1 CASSTGVGETQYF TGCGCCAGCAGCACAGGGGTCGGGGAGACCCAGTACTTC
TRBJ1-1 . . TRBV6-5 CASRPTGVNTEAFF TGTGCCAGCAGGCCTACCGGGGTGAACACTGAAGCTTTCTTT
TRBJ2-3 . . TRBV6-2/TRBV6-3 CASSYSGDTQYF TGTGCCAGCAGTTATTCCGGTGATACGCAGTATTTT
TRBJ1-4 . . TRBV27 CASSLGARVAEKLFF TGTGCCAGCAGTTTAGGGGCCCGCGTGGCTGAAAAACTGTTTTTT
TRBJ1-2 . TRBD1 TRBV19 CATRGGAGYGYTF TGTGCCACCCGAGGGGGCGCGGGCTATGGCTACACCTTC
TRBJ2-7 . . TRBV28 CASSLFPGPEQYF TGTGCCAGCAGTTTATTTCCAGGCCCCGAGCAGTACTTC
TRBJ1-1 . . TRBV30 CAWSPGVMNTEAFF TGTGCCTGGAGTCCGGGGGTTATGAACACTGAAGCTTTCTTT
TRBJ1-2 . . TRBV5-1 CASSFGGTGENGYTF TGCGCCAGCAGCTTTGGGGGGACGGGTGAAAATGGCTACACCTTC
TRBJ1-1 . TRBD1 TRBV2 CASSKQGAGNTEAFF TGTGCCAGCAGTAAACAGGGGGCTGGGAACACTGAAGCTTTCTTT
TRBJ2-3 few TRBD1 TRBV3-1/TRBV3-2 CASSHPGTGTYTDTQYF TGTGCCAGCAGCCACCCCGGGACAGGGACATACACAGATACGCAGTATTTT